What follows are 4 T cell receptor beta chains derived from one specimen sequenced in a study of blood T cell repertoires in COVID-19. TCRdb keeps only in-frame clones here, not all; method: immunoSEQ multiplex PCR. The sample has 350,000 or so clones; about 88% are singletons. Material for sequencing was PBMCs or T cells enriched from blood (not recorded which). All receptors come from a woman aged 30 to 39 who had been exposed to COVID-19.

In the case of this clone: The same CDR3 arises from other DNA sequences in this sample as well. The chain couples TRBV6-4 to TRBJ2-3; tentative D call: TRBD2 (6 bases). Trimming removed 0 bases from V and 0 bases from J, with 7 bases in between. Germline assignment: CDR1 MRHNA and CDR2 SNTAGT. This CDR3 has 15 residues. In DNA form, the CDR3 reads TGTGCCAGCAGTGACTCAGCGGGTAGCACAGATACGCAGTATTTT. Encoded protein: CASSDSAGSTDTQYF.

This clone was picked up one time. The V call is TRBV5-1, the J call TRBJ1-5; 7 bases fit TRBD1. CDR3 length: 14 residues. Germline CDR1 and CDR2: SGHRS and YFSETQ. V gave up 7 bases and J gave up 3 bases; unmatched junction bases: 7. CDR3 region: CASSGGGINQPQHF. The CDR3 DNA is TGCGCCAGCTCAGGAGGGGGCATCAATCAGCCCCAGCATTTT.

The chain is built from TRBV28 and TRBJ2-1; 13 nucleotides agree with TRBD2. The CDR3 is made up of 15 amino acids. Losses at the gene ends were 5 bases for V and 7 bases for J; bases not matched to a gene: 5. Germline CDR1 MDHEN, CDR2 SYDVKM. CDR3 coding DNA: TGTGCCAGCAGTCAGCCGGGACTAGCGGGGAATGAGCAGTTCTTC. Protein product: CASSQPGLAGNEQFF. Variable domain in full (rest from reference TRBV28 and TRBJ2-1): DVKVTQSSRYLVKRTGEKVFLECVQDMDHENMFWYRQDPGLGLRLIYFSYDVKMKEKGDIPEGYSVSREKKERFSLILESASTNQTSMYLCASSQPGLAGNEQFFGPGTRLTVL.

This clone was observed a few times. This chain uses TRBV5-4 with TRBJ2-2, with TRBD1 as a possible D gene (6 bases). With 5 bases removed from V and 0 bases from J, the gap between germline ends came to 11 bases. Germline V lookup: CDR1 SGHNT, CDR2 YYREEE (reference sequence). The CDR3 totals 15 residues. CDR3 amino acids: CASRVDSANTGELFF. DNA for the CDR3: TGTGCCAGCAGAGTGGACAGCGCGAACACCGGGGAGCTGTTTTTT.